These 5 T cell receptor beta chains were sequenced from one sample in a study of T-cell memory formation after mild COVID-19. TCRdb itself ran the 5' RACE reads through MiXCR, one entry per CDR3 protein. Of 450,000 to 650,000 distinct CDR3 sequences in the sample, 20% to 25% are singletons; the top ten hold 7% to 9%. The sequenced material came from PBMCs or a T cell subset sorted from them (not recorded which). Every receptor here comes from an adult woman who had mild COVID-19 (a few samples of this study predate the infection). Cell type and time point are not known.

The V call is TRBV4-2, the J call TRBJ2-5; maybe TRBD1 (5 bases). The CDR3 has 16 residues. The germline CDR1 and CDR2 sequences are LGHNA and YNFKEQ. V was clipped by 1 base and J by 5 bases, with 17 bases between them. CDR3 coding DNA: TGTGCCAGCAGCCAAGTGGGGCTGACGCCGTCTGAGACCCAGTACTTC. It is translated as CASSQVGLTPSETQYF.

The chain recombines TRBV5-1 with TRBJ2-7, with D perhaps matching TRBD1 or TRBD2 (5 bases each). CDR3 length equals 13 residues. V lost 4 bases to trimming and J lost 3 bases, with 11 bases between them. The germline V gene encodes CDR1 SGHRS and CDR2 YFSETQ. The CDR3 DNA reads as TGCGCCAGCAGCAGAGGGACCGTCTACGAGCAGTACTTC. Translation: CASSRGTVYEQYF.

V usage is TRBV20-1 and J usage is TRBJ2-2; a possible D gene is TRBD2 (5 bases). The V gene's germline CDR1 is DFQATT and CDR2 SNEGSKA (reference sequence). V was trimmed by 0 bases and J by 1 base, leaving 18 bases between them. CDR3 length: 18 residues. Here the CDR3 reads CSARDKASNNLNTGELFF. In DNA, the CDR3 is TGCAGTGCTAGAGATAAGGCTAGCAACAACTTGAACACCGGGGAGCTGTTTTTT.

The CDR3 here is CASRKTIVYEQYF. CDR3 sequence (DNA): TGTGCCAGCAGGAAGACAATCGTCTACGAGCAGTACTTC. This chain joins TRBV12-3 or TRBV12-4 and TRBJ2-7, with D uncertain. The V and J ends lost 6 bases and 3 bases respectively, with 12 bases between them. The CDR3 is 13 residues long.

A few counts support this clonotype. This chain joins TRBV7-8 and TRBJ2-7; D is possibly TRBD1 (6 bases). V gave up 5 bases and J gave up 2 bases, with 13 bases separating them. Germline loops: CDR1 SGHVS, CDR2 FQNEAQ. This CDR3 contains 14 residues. CDR3 DNA: TGTGCCAGCAGCCCTTTGACAGGAGCCTACGAGCAGTACTTC. Translating gives CASSPLTGAYEQYF.